This TCR beta chain was found in a study of early T cells in non-severe SARS-CoV-2 infection. This CDR3 region has 16 residues. Germline V gene sequence: CDR1 SEHNR, CDR2 FQNEAQ (reference sequence). Between the trimmed V and J ends, which lost 2 bases and 2 bases, there was a span of 10 bases. This clonotype was recorded many times. Separate cDNA molecules each had unique molecular identifiers attached to them. TCRdb analysed the 5' RACE reads with MiXCR anew, one entry per CDR3 protein. This table holds 25,000 to 35,000 distinct CDR3 sequences, approximately 6.9% found once. The sequencing input was whole blood. The receptor's source is an adult who was a healthcare worker with PCR-confirmed SARS-CoV-2 infection or an uninfected control (not recorded which). J is TRBJ2-6 and V is TRBV7-9; tentative D call: TRBD1 (5 bases). CDR3 sequence (DNA): TGTGCCAGCAGCTTATCTCAGGGTACTGGGGCCAACGTCCTGACTTTC. Amino acid sequence: CASSLSQGTGANVLTF.